These 20 T cell receptor beta chains share one sample of origin, sequenced in a study of blood T cells in healthy people across ages. The second PCR ran about 6 to 11 cycles with a sample-barcoded 5' primer and J-beta primers. TCRdb processed the 5' RACE reads anew with MiXCR; each CDR3 protein has one entry. The sample lists 1.5 million to 2 million distinct CDR3 sequences, 28% occurring once. Material for sequencing was blood. Receptors were obtained from a woman in her thirties in good health.

The chain is built from TRBV25-1 and TRBJ2-3; 9 bases fit TRBD2. CDR1 and CDR2 from the germline V gene are MGHDK and SYGVNS. The CDR3 extends over 15 amino acids. The V and J ends lost 7 bases and 3 bases, in that order; junction bases with no gene match: 8. This chain's CDR3 is CASTLQAGGTDTQYF. CDR3 DNA sequence: TGTGCCAGCACTCTTCAAGCGGGGGGAACAGATACGCAGTATTTT.

The chain joins TRBV11-2 to TRBJ2-5, with no clear D. Trimming took 7 bases from V and 7 from J, leaving 16 bases between them. Germline CDR1 and CDR2: SGHAT and FQNNGV. The CDR3 is 13 amino acids. The CDR3 is CASTSDPFGTQYF. The CDR3, as DNA: TGTGCCAGCACCAGCGATCCATTCGGGACCCAGTACTTC.

This clonotype was observed a few times. The chain uses TRBV5-1 and TRBJ2-2, with D perhaps given as TRBD1 or TRBD2 (5 bases each). The germline CDR1 and CDR2 sequences are SGHRS and YFSETQ. The CDR3 has 15 residues. Trimming took off 4 bases at V and 0 bases at J, with 10 bases between the two ends. The CDR3 sequence: CASSVGTSNTGELFF. The CDR3 region has the DNA TGCGCCAGCAGCGTAGGGACGTCGAACACCGGGGAGCTGTTTTTT.

V usage is TRBV7-2 and J usage is TRBJ1-2, with D maybe TRBD1 (5 bases). The CDR3 spans 16 residues. Germline V CDR1 and CDR2: SGHTA, FQGNSA. Trimming shortened V by 5 bases and J by 0 bases, and 16 bases separated the two germline ends. CDR3 in DNA: TGTGCCAGCAGCCCAGATGGGACGGGGACTAACTATGGCTACACCTTC. Residues: CASSPDGTGTNYGYTF.

The sample holds many counts of this clonotype. The CDR3 loop is CASSLGGSGETQYF. As DNA, the CDR3 is TGTGCCAGCAGCTTAGGGGGGTCTGGAGAGACCCAGTACTTC. The chain carries TRBV7-3 and TRBJ2-5, with D perhaps TRBD2 (6 bases). CDR1 and CDR2 (germline): SGHTA, FQGTGA. This CDR3 has 14 amino acids. The germline V and J ends were trimmed by 2 bases and 4 bases, with 11 bases remaining between them.

The chain combines TRBV5-1 with TRBJ1-1; D is perhaps TRBD1 (5 bases). V lost 3 bases and J 4 bases, leaving 10 bases between the germline ends. Germline lookup yields CDR1 SGHRS and CDR2 YFSETQ. The CDR3 length is 13 residues. CDR3 sequence reads: CASSSRTSTEAFF. The CDR3 nucleotides read TGCGCCAGCAGCTCTAGGACAAGCACTGAAGCTTTCTTT.

Ten or more counts support this clonotype. The chain links TRBV9 to TRBJ2-7; the D gene is possibly TRBD2 (6 bases). From germline, CDR1 is SGDLS and CDR2 YYNGEE. The ends were cut back, 3 bases at V and 6 bases at J, with 10 bases in the middle. The length of the CDR3 is 12 residues. The CDR3 DNA follows: TGTGCCAGCAGCGCCTCCGGGGGCGAGCAGTACTTC. It yields the protein CASSASGGEQYF.

The chain is built from TRBV7-9 and TRBJ2-4; either TRBD1 or TRBD2 may fit D (7 bases each). This CDR3 is built from 14 residues. The germline V gene has CDR1 SEHNR and CDR2 FQNEAQ (reference sequence). V was clipped by 4 bases and J by 13 bases, with 20 bases between them. The CDR3 protein is CASSSPTGAGEQYF. Here the CDR3 DNA reads TGTGCCAGCAGCTCGCCTACAGGGGCGGGAGAGCAGTACTTC.

In the case of this clonotype: A much more abundant neighbour one base away suggests this may be a read error. The chain couples TRBV7-6 to TRBJ2-7, with D hard to call. The CDR3 covers 15 residues. The germline V gene has CDR1 SGHVS and CDR2 FNYEAQ. CDR3 bases: TGTGCCGGCAGCCCTCAATCCTCGTCCTCCTACGAGCAGTACTTC. This translates into CAGSPQSSSSYEQYF.

CDR3 in DNA: TGCAGCGTTGAAGGGGAATACAATGAGCAGTACTTC. Translating it yields CSVEGEYNEQYF. This chain uses TRBV29-1 with TRBJ2-1; D uncertain. The DNA end favors TRBJ2-7, so the J call may be wrong. Looked up from germline, CDR1 is SQVTM and CDR2 is ANQGSEA. The CDR3 is 12 residues long.

About this clonotype itself: Given a much more abundant clone one base away, this may be a read error. The rearrangement links TRBV10-3 to TRBJ2-5, with D hard to call. TRBJ2-7 matches the DNA end more closely, so the J call is doubtful. The CDR3 runs to 13 residues. Germline CDR1 ENHRY, CDR2 SYGVKD. Here the CDR3 reads CAIREFSSYEQYF. In DNA, the CDR3 is TGTGCCATCAGGGAGTTTAGCTCCTACGAGCAGTACTTC.

The genes are TRBV12-5 and TRBJ1-3, with a possible D match to TRBD1 (5 bases). The CDR3 runs to 16 residues. The germline V gene encodes CDR1 LGHNT and CDR2 FRNRAP. Trimming took 2 bases from V and 0 from J, leaving 11 bases between them. CDR3 nucleotides: TGTGCTAGTGGTTTGCCCCTTGGGGGCTCTGGAAACACCATATATTTT. This codes for CASGLPLGGSGNTIYF.

This clonotype was seen just once. Just one base apart from a much larger clone, this may be a read error. This chain links TRBV11-2 with TRBJ2-5; D is perhaps TRBD1 (6 bases). The CDR3 sequence is 13 residues long. The germline gives CDR1 SGHAT, CDR2 FQNNGV. The CDR3 reads CASSWTDLETRYF. CDR3 nucleotide sequence: TGTGCCAGCTCCTGGACAGACTTAGAGACCCGGTACTTC.

This clonotype was detected only a few times. The CDR3 is CASSQGLAGPYNEQFF. The CDR3, as DNA: TGCGCCAGCAGCCAAGGGCTAGCGGGGCCCTACAATGAGCAGTTCTTC. The rearrangement links TRBV4-1 to TRBJ2-1, with 9 bases that match TRBD2. The CDR3 is 16 amino acids. Unmatched junction bases numbered 3, after V lost 1 base and J lost 2 bases. Germline CDR1 reads MGHRA; CDR2 reads YSYEKL.

CDR3 sequence: CASSFGPGVYEQYF. The CDR3 nucleotides read TGTGCCAGCAGCTTCGGTCCGGGAGTCTACGAGCAGTACTTC. This chain joins TRBV7-9 and TRBJ2-7; D possibly corresponds to TRBD2 (6 bases). Trimming shortened V by 3 bases and J by 3 bases, and 12 bases separated the two germline ends. In germline, CDR1 is SEHNR, CDR2 FQNEAQ (reference sequence). The CDR3 contains 14 residues.

The chain employs TRBV28 and TRBJ2-5, with 7 positions matching TRBD1. The CDR3 contains 14 residues. Germline CDR1 and CDR2: MDHEN and SYDVKM. Trimming removed 5 bases from V and 5 bases from J; junction bases left unmatched: 8. The CDR3 loop reads CASSQGQWSETQYF. The CDR3 nucleotides read TGTGCCAGCAGTCAGGGACAGTGGAGTGAGACCCAGTACTTC. Looking up the rest from reference TRBV28 and TRBJ2-5 gives the full variable domain: DVKVTQSSRYLVKRTGEKVFLECVQDMDHENMFWYRQDPGLGLRLIYFSYDVKMKEKGDIPEGYSVSREKKERFSLILESASTNQTSMYLCASSQGQWSETQYFGPGTRLLVL.

About this clonotype: Just one base apart from a much larger clone, this may be a read error. The chain carries TRBV7-8 and TRBJ2-4, with a weak D call TRBD2 (6 bases). Germline CDR1 is SGHVS and CDR2 is FQNEAQ. The CDR3 spans 17 residues. DNA of the CDR3: TGTGCCTGCAGCTTAGTCGGGAGCCTACTAGCCAAAAACATTCAGTACTTC. Translated: CACSLVGSLLAKNIQYF.

The rearrangement uses TRBV9 and TRBJ2-1, with 7 bases aligning to TRBD2. CDR1 SGDLS and CDR2 YYNGEE come from the germline V gene. There are 15 residues in the CDR3. J gave up 6 bases and V 2 bases, and 8 bases lay outside the gene matches. The CDR3 loop is CASSVRDYLTNEQFF. The CDR3 region has the DNA TGTGCCAGCAGCGTCCGGGACTACCTAACCAATGAGCAGTTCTTC.

This clonotype came up many times. The chain has TRBV20-1 and TRBJ2-6; 8 positions agree with TRBD1. Germline loops: CDR1 DFQATT, CDR2 SNEGSKA (reference sequence). V gave up 6 bases and J gave up 0 bases; unmatched junction bases: 10. The CDR3 loop spans 17 amino acids. The CDR3 region has the DNA TGCAGTGCGGAACCCGGACAGGGAAACTCTGGGGCCAACGTCCTGACTTTC. Its protein is CSAEPGQGNSGANVLTF.

This clonotype occurred many times. CDR3 coding DNA: TGTGCCAGCAGCTTGGTAATTGGGGGGGCGAATGAGCAGTTCTTC. Residues: CASSLVIGGANEQFF. This sequence joins TRBV5-5 and TRBJ2-1; perhaps TRBD2 as D (7 bases). The CDR3 loop spans 15 amino acids. Trimming pared 0 bases from V and 7 bases from J, leaving 14 bases between. Looked up from germline, CDR1 is SGHKS and CDR2 is YYEKEE (reference sequence).